This T cell receptor beta chain was recovered during a study of neurological immune-mediated disorders. Study outcomes and limitations: Because no CDR3 amino acid sequences were shared across subjects by expanded clones, private repertoires were suggested in all groups.

Germline CDR1 is SGHAT and CDR2 is FQNNGV. There are 13 residues in the CDR3. V gave up 0 bases and J gave up 6 bases, with 7 bases separating them. This clonotype was counted at least ten times. Its antigen is still unknown. TCRdb reprocessed the 5' RACE reads with MiXCR, giving one entry per CDR3 protein. The sample includes roughly 60,000 distinct CDR3 sequences, 3.5% to 4.5% of them seen just once. Sequencing was carried out using PBMCs. This sequence was found in a woman in her 50s with multiple sclerosis. V is TRBV11-2 and J is TRBJ2-3, with D unclear. DNA of the CDR3: TGTGCCAGCAGCTTAGACCGGTCGGATACGCAGTATTTT. Its translation is CASSLDRSDTQYF.